Listed here is a single T cell receptor (beta chain). Which antigen it targets is not known. One base away there is no much larger clone; base qualities are not given. Enrolling through a virtual design, the prospective study's participants ranged in age from roughly 18 to 100 years and lived across approximately 25 United States geographic areas. Cohort assignment in the prospective study relied on participant-reported clinical history from a screening survey and a study questionnaire. Recovered participants in ImmuneRACE Cohort 3 were defined by two consecutive negative NP/OP PCR tests, clearance by a healthcare professional, or resolution of symptoms. In the prospective study, mobile phlebotomists collected whole blood, serum and a nasopharyngeal or oropharyngeal swab from each participant. Participants in the prospective study had the option to provide additional blood draws and questionnaires over a 2-month period. Before DNA extraction, blood samples from the prospective study were shipped at room temperature or frozen.

The data belong to a study of blood T cell repertoires in COVID-19 (TCRdb year 2020). Background for the entire study: The collaborator samples originated in the United States, Italy and Spain and spanned the acute and convalescent phases of COVID-19. Samples came from the ongoing ImmuneRACE study (first 160 participants) plus 1,254 subjects from 6 global collaborators. Nearly every sample came with metadata listing a de-identified subject ID, COVID-19 status, age in years and sex. The prospective study material was composed of cDNA or gDNA derived from T cells, B-cell-depleted T cells, or PBMCs. Deeply sampled blood TCRbeta repertoires from subjects exposed to, actively infected with, or recovered from COVID-19 were included in the dataset. The repertoires were made available in a free public database intended to serve as a resource for research on the immune response to SARS-CoV-2. Where HLA class I and class II types were available, the types were taken from metadata supplied by the sample provider, not from assay-based typing. Findings and caveats that apply to the study as a whole: Clinical and demographic metadata were provided uncurated, with the amount varying by source and participant.

The immunoSEQ Assay, a bias-controlled multiplex PCR, was used to amplify TCRbeta CDR3 regions from genomic DNA. Per the original workflow: Within the assay, amplification of reference gene primers was used to estimate how many nucleated cells each sample contained. To quantify the absolute abundance of each unique TCRbeta CDR3 rearrangement, sequence reads were collapsed and filtered. For each sample, productive Simpson clonality was calculated as the square root of Simpson's diversity index over productive rearrangements. TCRdb's version of the immuneACCESS table is confined to in-frame rearrangements and falls short of the full clone set. An unresolved V gene accounts for under half of the shortfall where checked; the remainder is of unknown origin. That table is the source of V, J and clone size, and D and trimming were worked out from the DNA. The sample table holds some 400,000 clones, of which around 87% were seen once. The ten largest clonotypes hold 1% to 1.5% of the sample.

The CDR3 sequence holds 15 residues, the cysteine and phenylalanine included. Kept here is only the CDR3 DNA, which spans 45 bases and is read in frame from base 1. The germline V gene sets CDR1 to SGHVS and CDR2 to FNYEAQ. V is trimmed back by 3 bases and J by 5 bases, and the junction contains 8 bases that no gene match accounts for. The source is a man between 25 and 39 years old who had recovered from COVID-19. Sequenced input: PBMCs or T cells enriched from blood (not recorded which). This chain joins TRBV7-6 to TRBJ2-7; 9 bases in the junction line up with TRBD1. The CDR3 loop reads CASSLGTGTVHEQYF. In nucleotide form, the sequence is TGTGCCAGCAGCTTGGGGACAGGGACTGTCCACGAGCAGTACTTC. The full variable domain, completed from the reference TRBV7-6 and TRBJ2-7 proteins outside the CDR3, reads GAGVSQSPRYKVTKRGQDVALRCDPISGHVSLYWYRQALGQGPEFLTYFNYEAQQDKSGLPNDRFSAERPEGSISTLTIQRTEQRDSAMYRCASSLGTGTVHEQYFGPGTRLTVT.